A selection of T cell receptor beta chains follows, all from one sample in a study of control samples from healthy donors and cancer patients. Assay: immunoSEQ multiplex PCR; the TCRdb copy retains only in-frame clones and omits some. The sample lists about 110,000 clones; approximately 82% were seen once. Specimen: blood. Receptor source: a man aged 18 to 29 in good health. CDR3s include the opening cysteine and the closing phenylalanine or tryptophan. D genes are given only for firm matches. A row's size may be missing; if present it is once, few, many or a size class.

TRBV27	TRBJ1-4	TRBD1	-	CASSLYAGGPEKLFF	TGTGCCAGCAGTTTATATGCAGGGGGACCCGAAAAACTGTTTTTT
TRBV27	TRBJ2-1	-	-	CASRLGWVGEQFF	TGTGCCAGCAGATTGGGTTGGGTGGGTGAGCAGTTCTTC
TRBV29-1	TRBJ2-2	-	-	CSVSPWGGSGELFF	TGCAGCGTATCCCCCTGGGGGGGCTCGGGGGAGCTGTTTTTT
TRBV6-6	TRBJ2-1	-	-	CASSYGRGLTYNEQFF	TGTGCCAGCAGTTACGGTCGGGGGCTCACCTACAATGAGCAGTTCTTC
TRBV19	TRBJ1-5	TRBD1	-	CASSFGGTGRNQPQHF	TGTGCCAGTAGTTTCGGGGGGACAGGGAGAAATCAGCCCCAGCATTTT
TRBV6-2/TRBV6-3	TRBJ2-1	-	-	CASSFASDNEQFF	TGTGCCAGCAGTTTTGCTAGCGACAATGAGCAGTTCTTC
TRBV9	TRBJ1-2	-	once	CASSGGGVYGYTF	TGTGCCAGCAGCGGGGGCGGCGTCTATGGCTACACCTTC
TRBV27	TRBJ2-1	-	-	CASSYRRVGINEQFF	TGTGCCAGCAGCTATCGCAGGGTAGGGATCAATGAGCAGTTCTTC
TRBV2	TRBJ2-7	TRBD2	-	CASSDPLEAGQDEQYF	TGTGCCAGCAGTGACCCCCTGGAAGCGGGGCAGGACGAGCAGTACTTC
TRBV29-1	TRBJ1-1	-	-	CSVEHSPIEAFF	TGCAGCGTTGAACACAGCCCTATTGAAGCTTTCTTT
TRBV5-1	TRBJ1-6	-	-	CASSFKGLRNSPLHF	TGCGCCAGCAGCTTTAAGGGGCTCAGGAATTCACCCCTCCACTTT
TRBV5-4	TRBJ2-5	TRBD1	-	CASSLAGGLGETQYF	TGTGCCAGCAGCTTGGCAGGGGGCTTGGGGGAGACCCAGTACTTC
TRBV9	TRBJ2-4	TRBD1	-	CASSAETGALAKNIQYF	TGTGCCAGCAGCGCCGAGACAGGGGCGCTAGCCAAAAACATTCAGTACTTC
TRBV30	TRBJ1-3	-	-	CAWSVTAEPGNTIYF	TGTGCCTGGAGTGTAACAGCCGAGCCTGGAAACACCATATATTTT
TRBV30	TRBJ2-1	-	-	CAWSVYRYNEQFF	TGTGCCTGGAGTGTGTACAGGTACAATGAGCAGTTCTTC